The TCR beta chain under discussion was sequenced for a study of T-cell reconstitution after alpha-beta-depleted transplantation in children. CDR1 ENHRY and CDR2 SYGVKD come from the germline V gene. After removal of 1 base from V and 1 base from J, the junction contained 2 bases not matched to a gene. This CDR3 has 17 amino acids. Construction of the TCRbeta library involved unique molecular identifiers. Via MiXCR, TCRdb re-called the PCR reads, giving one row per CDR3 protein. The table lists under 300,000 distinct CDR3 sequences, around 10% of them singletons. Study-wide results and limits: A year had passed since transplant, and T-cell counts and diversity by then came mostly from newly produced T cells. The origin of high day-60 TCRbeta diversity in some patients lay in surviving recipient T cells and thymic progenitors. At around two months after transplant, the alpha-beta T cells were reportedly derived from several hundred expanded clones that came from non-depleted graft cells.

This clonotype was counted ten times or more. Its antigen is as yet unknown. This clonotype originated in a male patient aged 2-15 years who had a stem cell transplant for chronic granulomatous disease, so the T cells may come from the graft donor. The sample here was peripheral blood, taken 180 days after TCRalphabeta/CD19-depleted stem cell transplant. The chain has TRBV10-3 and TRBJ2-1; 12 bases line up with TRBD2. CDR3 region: CAISELTSGRSYNEQFF. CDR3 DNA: TGTGCCATCAGTGAGTTAACTAGCGGGAGGTCCTACAATGAGCAGTTCTTC.